The rows below give T cell receptor beta chains drawn from one sample of a study of OX40 agonist ivuxolimab in advanced cancers. The method was immunoSEQ multiplex PCR; TCRdb's version includes in-frame clones alone and lacks a portion of them. The data hold 71,000 or so clones, with 91% observed a single time. Sample: CD4+ or CD8+ T cells sorted from blood, taken in a trial of the OX40 agonist ivuxolimab. These TCRs come from an adult with an advanced solid tumor such as melanoma, head and neck, liver or kidney cancer. Both conserved end residues are part of each CDR3. A D gene is named only where the DNA matches it firmly. Some rows have no size entry. The others give once, few or many, or a class for an expanded clone.

d_call: TRBD1; j_call: TRBJ2-4; v_call: TRBV7-2; clone_size: -; cdr3_nt: TGTGCCAGCAGCTTCGGCCAGGGGGCCGGCATTCAGTACTTC; cdr3_aa: CASSFGQGAGIQYF
d_call: -; j_call: TRBJ2-1; v_call: TRBV7-9; clone_size: once; cdr3_nt: TGTGCCAGCTCCTCCCGGACAGACTACAATGAGCAGTTCTTC; cdr3_aa: CASSSRTDYNEQFF
d_call: TRBD2; j_call: TRBJ2-3; v_call: TRBV4-2; clone_size: -; cdr3_nt: TGTGCCAGCAGCCGGGGACTAGCGGGGTTTAGCACAGATACGCAGTATTTT; cdr3_aa: CASSRGLAGFSTDTQYF
d_call: -; j_call: TRBJ1-2; v_call: TRBV28; clone_size: -; cdr3_nt: TGTGCCAGCAGTACTGGGACGGTAAATGGCTACACCTTC; cdr3_aa: CASSTGTVNGYTF
d_call: -; j_call: TRBJ2-5; v_call: TRBV4-3; clone_size: -; cdr3_nt: TGCGCCAGCAGCCAAGAAGTAAGACTAACCCAAGAGACCCAGTACTTC; cdr3_aa: CASSQEVRLTQETQYF
d_call: -; j_call: TRBJ1-2; v_call: TRBV28; clone_size: -; cdr3_nt: TGTGCCAGCAGTTTAAGCGCACGATTCTATGGCTACACCTTC; cdr3_aa: CASSLSARFYGYTF
d_call: -; j_call: TRBJ1-4; v_call: TRBV28; clone_size: -; cdr3_nt: TGTGCCAGCAGCTCCCAGCCGTTAACTAATGAAAAACTGTTTTTT; cdr3_aa: CASSSQPLTNEKLFF
d_call: -; j_call: TRBJ2-1; v_call: TRBV11-3; clone_size: -; cdr3_nt: TGTGCCAGCAGCCCTCCGGGACGGACCCTCCTAAATGAGCAGTTCTTC; cdr3_aa: CASSPPGRTLLNEQFF
d_call: TRBD1; j_call: TRBJ2-2; v_call: TRBV4-3; clone_size: -; cdr3_nt: TGCGCCAGCAGCCCGATGACAGGGTCGAACACCGGGGAGCTGTTTTTT; cdr3_aa: CASSPMTGSNTGELFF
d_call: TRBD1; j_call: TRBJ1-1; v_call: TRBV6-5; clone_size: -; cdr3_nt: TGTGCCAGCAGTACGGGGACAGTCACTGAAGCTTTCTTT; cdr3_aa: CASSTGTVTEAFF
d_call: TRBD2; j_call: TRBJ2-5; v_call: TRBV5-4; clone_size: -; cdr3_nt: TGTGCCAGCAGCCTCCACCCCCAGAGGACTAGCGGGGGGGCCCAAGAGACCCAGTACTTC; cdr3_aa: CASSLHPQRTSGGAQETQYF
d_call: -; j_call: TRBJ2-1; v_call: TRBV5-1; clone_size: -; cdr3_nt: TGCGCCAGCAGCTCTTTACGGCAGGCAAGAGATGAGCAGTTCTTC; cdr3_aa: CASSSLRQARDEQFF
d_call: -; j_call: TRBJ2-2; v_call: TRBV19; clone_size: -; cdr3_nt: TGTGCCAGTAGTATTTCCATAGCGAACACCGGGGAGCTGTTTTTT; cdr3_aa: CASSISIANTGELFF
d_call: TRBD2; j_call: TRBJ2-7; v_call: TRBV11-3; clone_size: -; cdr3_nt: TGTGCCAGCAGCTTAGTAGTCGGCGGGGGGGCACAAACCTACGAGCAGTACTTC; cdr3_aa: CASSLVVGGGAQTYEQYF
d_call: -; j_call: TRBJ1-1; v_call: TRBV28; clone_size: -; cdr3_nt: TGTGCCACTGGGGACTCCAGGTCAGGGTTGTACACTGAAGCTTTCTTT; cdr3_aa: CATGDSRSGLYTEAFF
d_call: TRBD1; j_call: TRBJ2-7; v_call: TRBV19; clone_size: few; cdr3_nt: TGTGCCAGTAGTACAACAGGGGCCTCCTACGAGCAGTACTTC; cdr3_aa: CASSTTGASYEQYF
d_call: -; j_call: TRBJ1-2; v_call: TRBV28; clone_size: -; cdr3_nt: TGTGCCAGCAGAATGGGGGGAAATAACTATGGCTACACCTTC; cdr3_aa: CASRMGGNNYGYTF
d_call: TRBD1; j_call: TRBJ2-5; v_call: TRBV27; clone_size: few; cdr3_nt: TGTGCCAGCAGCAAAGGGACAGGGATCGAGACCCAGTACTTC; cdr3_aa: CASSKGTGIETQYF
d_call: TRBD2; j_call: TRBJ2-1; v_call: TRBV7-2; clone_size: -; cdr3_nt: TGTGCCAGCAGCTTAGTAGGGCTAGCGGGAGGGGGTGAGCAGTTCTTC; cdr3_aa: CASSLVGLAGGGEQFF
d_call: -; j_call: TRBJ2-7; v_call: TRBV29-1; clone_size: -; cdr3_nt: TGCAGCGTTGAACAGTTCCCCTACGAGCAGTACTTC; cdr3_aa: CSVEQFPYEQYF
d_call: -; j_call: TRBJ2-7; v_call: TRBV5-1; clone_size: -; cdr3_nt: TGCGCCAGCAGCTTGGACGGGTCCTCCTACGAGCAGTACTTC; cdr3_aa: CASSLDGSSYEQYF
d_call: -; j_call: TRBJ2-7; v_call: TRBV4-1; clone_size: -; cdr3_nt: TGCGCCAGCAGCCTTACCGGGACTTCGGCCTACGAGCAGTACTTC; cdr3_aa: CASSLTGTSAYEQYF